The clone carrying this T cell receptor (beta chain) was seen a handful of times. Different DNA sequences within this sample yield the same CDR3. Sequencing used immunoSEQ multiplex PCR; TCRdb keeps in-frame clones, though not all of them. This sample has around 600,000 clones; 85% to 95% occur once, and the top ten carry around 0.12%. Between the trimmed V and J ends, which lost 1 base and 3 bases, there was a span of 1 base. Germline CDR1 MDHEN, CDR2 SYDVKM. The length of the CDR3 is 11 residues. Naive CD8 populations comprised CD45RO-negative cells positively selected for CCR7, excluding terminally differentiated effector memory CD45RA+ cells. This record comes from a study of shared clonotypes between healthy human individuals.

The rearrangement links TRBV28 to TRBJ2-7; D remains unclear. Input material: naive CD8+ T cells sorted from blood. This clonotype was obtained from a young woman in good health. The CDR3 bases are TGTGCCAGCAGTTTATACTACGAGCAGTACTTC. Translation: CASSLYYEQYF.